This T cell receptor beta chain was identified during a study of ipilimumab plus nivolumab after autologous stem cell transplantation. Patients got ipilimumab 1 mg/kg beginning 14 to 28 days post-transplant. The CDR3 runs to 15 residues. V lost 3 bases and J lost 2; bases outside the gene matches: 2. Germline V gene sequence: CDR1 LNHDA, CDR2 SQIVND (reference sequence). TCRdb's copy holds only in-frame clones and misses some; the assay was immunoSEQ multiplex PCR. Among about 19,000 clones listed, about four fifths were seen once. This receptor was obtained from a male donor with diffuse large B-cell lymphoma. The rearrangement links TRBV19 to TRBJ2-7, with 12 bases fitting TRBD1. The sequencing here drew on PBMCs, taken in a trial of ipilimumab plus nivolumab as post-transplant consolidation. CDR3 in amino acids: CASSMGTGGTYEQYF. CDR3 in DNA: TGTGCCAGTAGTATGGGGACAGGGGGCACCTACGAGCAGTACTTC.